Listed here are 8 T cell receptor beta chains from one sample, sequenced in a study of spatial heterogeneity in lung cancer. Time point described: sample taken at primary tumor resection. One entry per CDR3 protein results from TCRdb running MiXCR on the 5' RACE reads. The table shows about 40,000 distinct CDR3 sequences, with approximately 5.2% occurring only once. This specimen consisted of PBMCs, obtained at surgery. All receptors derive from a female donor with early-stage non-small cell lung cancer.

This clonotype appeared many times. The chain uses TRBV12-3 or TRBV12-4 and TRBJ1-1, with D possibly being TRBD1 (5 bases). This CDR3 is built from 13 residues. With 4 bases removed from V and 1 base from J, the gap between germline ends came to 7 bases. CDR3 protein: CASSWGRNTEAFF. As DNA, the CDR3 is TGTGCCAGCAGTTGGGGGAGGAACACTGAAGCTTTCTTT.

In this sample, this clonotype turned up many times. The V call is TRBV21-1, the J call TRBJ2-1. TRBV21-1 is shown as a pseudogene. The CDR3 totals 11 residues. CDR3: CASSKGNEQFF. The CDR3 DNA follows: TGTGCCAGCAGCAAAGGCAATGAGCAGTTCTTC.

This clonotype showed up just a few times. The chain employs TRBV13 and TRBJ1-2; D call uncertain. In germline, CDR1 is PRHDT, CDR2 FYEKMQ (reference sequence). The CDR3 is 19 residues long. The V end was cut by 1 base, the J end by 0 bases, with 21 bases between. The CDR3 nucleotides are TGTGCCAGCAGCTTAGAACAGAACCCTCCGTGGTCAGCTAACTATGGCTACACCTTC. Its protein is CASSLEQNPPWSANYGYTF.

The chain couples TRBV13 to TRBJ1-3; TRBD1 matches at 8 bases. Looked up from germline, CDR1 is PRHDT and CDR2 is FYEKMQ (reference sequence). The CDR3 runs 15 residues. V shed 6 bases and J 0 bases; nucleotides not matched to a gene: 4. The CDR3 nucleotides are TGTGCCAGCAGATACAGGGGGAGCTCTGGAAACACCATATATTTT. Translated: CASRYRGSSGNTIYF.

This clonotype has ten or more counts. Since no conserved phenylalanine or tryptophan closes the CDR3, a read error is the likely cause. V gene TRBV7-3 combines with J gene TRBJ1-2; no clear D. The germline V and J ends were trimmed by 2 bases and 0 bases, with 7 bases remaining between them. The CDR3 sequence is 14 residues long. Germline lookup yields CDR1 SGHTA and CDR2 FQGTGA. CDR3 amino acids: CASSLSAANYGYTS. In DNA form, the CDR3 reads TGTGCCAGCAGCTTATCGGCGGCTAACTATGGCTACACCTCC.

This chain uses TRBV5-5 with TRBJ1-5; TRBD1 is a possible D gene (6 bases). This CDR3 is built from 16 residues. The germline CDR1 and CDR2 sequences are SGHKS and YYEKEE (reference sequence). The V end lost 4 bases, the J end lost 2 bases, and 16 bases lay between the germline ends. CDR3 DNA sequence: TGTGCCAGCAGCCTCGACAGGTCAAGAGGCAATCAGCCCCAGCATTTT. It specifies CASSLDRSRGNQPQHF.

The V and J genes are TRBV20-1 and TRBJ1-2, with 10 bases lining up with TRBD1. The CDR3 totals 18 residues. The J segment lost 2 bases and the V segment lost 0 bases, leaving 12 bases of the junction unmatched. Germline V gene lookup returns CDR1 DFQATT and CDR2 SNEGSKA (reference sequence). CDR3 in amino acids: CSARDLYLTGGTNYGYTF. CDR3 bases: TGCAGTGCTAGAGATCTTTATTTGACAGGGGGCACCAACTATGGCTACACCTTC.

This clonotype has more than one count but fewer than ten. The chain links TRBV20-1 to TRBJ2-7; 7 bases align to TRBD1. J gave up 5 bases and V 0 bases, and 13 bases lay outside the gene matches. Germline V gene lookup returns CDR1 DFQATT and CDR2 SNEGSKA (reference sequence). The CDR3 is made up of 16 amino acids. CDR3 sequence (DNA): TGCAGTGCTAGAGATCAGAGAGGGTTGCAGGGGGACGAGCAGTACTTC. Its protein product is CSARDQRGLQGDEQYF.